What follows describes a single T cell receptor beta chain. Its specificity is not known. The entry originates in a study of vaccination effects on CD4 cells after COVID-19. Researchers isolated CD4+ T cells once 9 to 11 days of culture had elapsed. BNT162b2 vaccine or mRNA-1273 vaccine was given to participants in two doses. Only in-frame clones appear in the TCRdb table, and some are missing; sequencing was by immunoSEQ multiplex PCR. The repertoire has 65,000 to 90,000 clones, over 65% of them found once; the top ten carry approximately 2%. Germline V gene lookup returns CDR1 SNHLY and CDR2 FYNNEI. There are 14 residues in the CDR3. V lost 3 bases and J lost 6, with 14 bases in between.

The rearrangement uses TRBV2 and TRBJ1-2; D gene ambiguous. The sample consisted of CD4+ T cells from PBMCs cultured without peptide, taken after COVID-19 vaccination. This TCR was sampled from a human donor who received a COVID-19 vaccine. The CDR3 loop is CASSDNTIGNGYTF. CDR3 coding DNA: TGTGCCAGCAGTGATAACACGATAGGGAATGGCTACACCTTC.